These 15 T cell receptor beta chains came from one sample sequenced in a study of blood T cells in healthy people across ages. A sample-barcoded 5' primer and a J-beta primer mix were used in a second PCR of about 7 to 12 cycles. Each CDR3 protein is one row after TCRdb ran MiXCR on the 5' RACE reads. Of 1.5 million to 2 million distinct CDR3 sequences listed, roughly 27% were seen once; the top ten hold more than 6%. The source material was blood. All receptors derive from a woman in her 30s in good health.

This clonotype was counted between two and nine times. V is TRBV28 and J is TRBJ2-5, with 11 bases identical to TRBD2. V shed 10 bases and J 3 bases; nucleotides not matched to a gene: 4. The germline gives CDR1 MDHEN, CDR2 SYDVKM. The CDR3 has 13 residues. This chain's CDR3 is CATLLAGEETQYF. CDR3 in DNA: TGTGCCACCCTACTAGCGGGGGAAGAGACCCAGTACTTC.

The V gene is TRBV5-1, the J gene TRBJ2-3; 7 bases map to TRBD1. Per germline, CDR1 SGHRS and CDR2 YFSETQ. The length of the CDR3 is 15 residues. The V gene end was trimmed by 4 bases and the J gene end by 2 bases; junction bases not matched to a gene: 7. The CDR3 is CASSQGDILTDTQYF. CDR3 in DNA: TGCGCCAGCAGCCAGGGGGACATACTCACAGATACGCAGTATTTT.

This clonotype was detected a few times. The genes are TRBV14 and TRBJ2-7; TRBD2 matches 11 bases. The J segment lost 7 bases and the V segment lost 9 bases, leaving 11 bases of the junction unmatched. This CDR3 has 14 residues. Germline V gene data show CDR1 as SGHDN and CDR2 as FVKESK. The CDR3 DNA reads TGTGCCAGATTCGGGGGACTAGCGGTCTCTGAGCAGTACTTC. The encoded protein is CARFGGLAVSEQYF. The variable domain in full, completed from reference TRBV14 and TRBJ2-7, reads EAGVTQFPSHSVIEKGQTVTLRCDPISGHDNLYWYRRVMGKEIKFLLHFVKESKQDESGMPNNRFLAERTGGTYSTLKVQPAELEDSGVYFCARFGGLAVSEQYFGPGTRLTVT.

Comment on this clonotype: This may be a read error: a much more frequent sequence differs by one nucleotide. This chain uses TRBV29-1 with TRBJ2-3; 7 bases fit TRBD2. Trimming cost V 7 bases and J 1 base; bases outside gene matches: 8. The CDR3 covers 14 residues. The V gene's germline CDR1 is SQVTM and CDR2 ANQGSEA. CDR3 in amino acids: CSAGAGLGTDTQYF. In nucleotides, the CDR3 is TGCAGCGCCGGAGCGGGACTCGGCACAGATACGCAGTATTTT.

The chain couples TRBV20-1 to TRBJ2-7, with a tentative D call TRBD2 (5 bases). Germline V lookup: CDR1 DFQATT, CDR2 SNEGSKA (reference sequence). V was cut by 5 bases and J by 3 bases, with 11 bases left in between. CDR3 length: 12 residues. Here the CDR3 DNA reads TGCAGTGCTGTCTCGGACTTCTACGAGCAGTACTTC. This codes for CSAVSDFYEQYF.

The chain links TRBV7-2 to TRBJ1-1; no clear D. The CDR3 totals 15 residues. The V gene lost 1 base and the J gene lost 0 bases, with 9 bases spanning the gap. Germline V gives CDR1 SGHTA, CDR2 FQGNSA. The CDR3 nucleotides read TGTGCCAGCAGCTTAGATTCTGGTCTGAACACTGAAGCTTTCTTT. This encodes CASSLDSGLNTEAFF.

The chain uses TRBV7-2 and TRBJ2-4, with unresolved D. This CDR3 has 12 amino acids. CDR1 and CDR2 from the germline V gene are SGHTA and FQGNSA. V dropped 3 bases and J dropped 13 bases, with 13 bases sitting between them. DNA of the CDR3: TGTGCCAGCAGCTTTCAACGGAATGAGCAGTACTTC. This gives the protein CASSFQRNEQYF.

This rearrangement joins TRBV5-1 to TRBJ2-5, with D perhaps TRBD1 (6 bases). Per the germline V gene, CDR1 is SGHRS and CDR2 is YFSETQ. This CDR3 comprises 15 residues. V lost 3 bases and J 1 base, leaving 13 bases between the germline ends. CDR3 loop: CASSSSVGAQETQYF. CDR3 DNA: TGCGCCAGCAGCTCCAGCGTGGGGGCCCAAGAGACCCAGTACTTC.

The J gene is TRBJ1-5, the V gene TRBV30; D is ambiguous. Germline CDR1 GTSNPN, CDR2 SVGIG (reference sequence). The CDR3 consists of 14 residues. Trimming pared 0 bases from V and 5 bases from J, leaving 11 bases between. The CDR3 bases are TGTGCCTGGAGTGTAGCCTCGGTAGATCAGCCCCAGCATTTT. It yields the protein CAWSVASVDQPQHF. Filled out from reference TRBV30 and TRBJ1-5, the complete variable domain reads SQTIHQWPATLVQPVGSPLSLECTVEGTSNPNLYWYRQAAGRGLQLLFYSVGIGQISSEVPQNLSASRPQDRQFILSSKKLLLSDSGFYLCAWSVASVDQPQHFGDGTRLSIL.

DNA of the CDR3: TGCAGTGCTAGCGAGGGCACAATCACAGATACGCAGTATTTT. This encodes CSASEGTITDTQYF. The chain links TRBV20-1 to TRBJ2-3; possible D gene TRBD2, 5 bases. V was pared by 3 bases and J by 2 bases, with 12 bases between. The CDR3 is 14 residues long. CDR1 is DFQATT, CDR2 SNEGSKA, per germline (reference sequence).

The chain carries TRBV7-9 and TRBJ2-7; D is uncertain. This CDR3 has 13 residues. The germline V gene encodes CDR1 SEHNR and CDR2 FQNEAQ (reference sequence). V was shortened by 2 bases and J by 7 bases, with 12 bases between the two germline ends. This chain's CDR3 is CASSLSKVGEQYF. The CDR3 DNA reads TGTGCCAGCAGCTTATCGAAGGTCGGGGAGCAGTACTTC. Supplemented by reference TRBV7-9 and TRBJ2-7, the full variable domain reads DTGVSQNPRHKITKRGQNVTFRCDPISEHNRLYWYRQTLGQGPEFLTYFQNEAQLEKSRLLSDRFSAERPKGSFSTLEIQRTEQGDSAMYLCASSLSKVGEQYFGPGTRLTVT.

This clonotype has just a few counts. This CDR3 is CASTRGMNEQFF. The CDR3 bases are TGCGCCAGCACTCGGGGGATGAATGAGCAGTTCTTC. The chain joins TRBV5-1 to TRBJ2-1, with D perhaps TRBD2 (6 bases). The V gene lost 6 bases and the J gene lost 7 bases, with 11 bases spanning the gap. The CDR3 covers 12 residues. Per germline, CDR1 SGHRS and CDR2 YFSETQ.

As DNA, the CDR3 is TGTGCCAGCAGTTTGTCCCGGGACAGGGGTTCACCCCTCCACTTT. This sequence encodes CASSLSRDRGSPLHF. The chain links TRBV12-3 or TRBV12-4 to TRBJ1-6; 10 bases agree with TRBD1. CDR3 length: 15 amino acids. V lost 3 bases to trimming and J lost 9 bases; unmatched junction nucleotides: 5.

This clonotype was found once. CDR3 protein: CATPGEQYF. The CDR3 DNA sequence: TGTGCTACTCCGGGGGAGCAGTACTTC. The V call is TRBV30, the J call TRBJ2-7; D possibly corresponds to TRBD2 (5 bases). Germline assignment: CDR1 GTSNPN and CDR2 SVGIG (reference sequence). This CDR3 spans 9 amino acids.

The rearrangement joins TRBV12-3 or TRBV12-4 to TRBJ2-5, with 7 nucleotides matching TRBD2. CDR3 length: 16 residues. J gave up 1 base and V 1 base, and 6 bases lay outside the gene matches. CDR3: CASSLEWGGIQETQYF. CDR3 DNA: TGTGCCAGCAGTTTAGAGTGGGGGGGTATCCAAGAGACCCAGTACTTC.